This TCR beta chain was captured by sequencing in a study of blood T cell repertoires in COVID-19. Study summary: PBMCs, B-cell-depleted T cells, or T cells provided the cDNA or gDNA that made up the material.

Here immunoSEQ multiplex PCR was the method, and the copy in TCRdb shows in-frame clones only, minus some. The data hold about 260,000 clones, with around 90% observed a single time. In germline, CDR1 is LNHDA, CDR2 SQIVND (reference sequence). The length of the CDR3 is 14 residues. Between the trimmed V and J ends, which lost 8 bases and 4 bases, there was a span of 14 bases. Sequenced: peripheral blood. The chain joins TRBV19 to TRBJ2-2, with TRBD1 as a possible D gene (5 bases). The receptor's source is a woman in her 70s with COVID-19, enrolled during active disease. The CDR3 region is CASSLGVGTGELFF. The CDR3 nucleotides are TGTGCCAGTTCATTAGGGGTCGGCACCGGGGAGCTGTTTTTT.